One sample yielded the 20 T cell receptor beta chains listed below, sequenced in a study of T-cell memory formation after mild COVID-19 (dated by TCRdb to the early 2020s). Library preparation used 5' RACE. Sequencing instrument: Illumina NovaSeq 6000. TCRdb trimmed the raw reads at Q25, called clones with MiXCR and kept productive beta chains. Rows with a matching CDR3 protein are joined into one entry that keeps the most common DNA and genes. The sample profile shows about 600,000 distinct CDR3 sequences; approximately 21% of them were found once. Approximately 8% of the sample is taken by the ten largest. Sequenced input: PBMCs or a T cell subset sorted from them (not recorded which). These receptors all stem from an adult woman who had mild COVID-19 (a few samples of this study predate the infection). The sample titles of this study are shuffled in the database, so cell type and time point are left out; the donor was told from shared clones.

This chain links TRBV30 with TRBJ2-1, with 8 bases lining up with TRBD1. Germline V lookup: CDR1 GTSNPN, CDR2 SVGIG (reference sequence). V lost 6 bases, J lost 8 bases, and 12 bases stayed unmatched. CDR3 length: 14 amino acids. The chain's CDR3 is CACPHGQGGDEQFF. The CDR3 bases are TGTGCCTGCCCCCACGGACAGGGCGGGGATGAGCAGTTCTTC. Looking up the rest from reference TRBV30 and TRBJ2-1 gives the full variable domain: SQTIHQWPATLVQPVGSPLSLECTVEGTSNPNLYWYRQAAGRGLQLLFYSVGIGQISSEVPQNLSASRPQDRQFILSSKKLLLSDSGFYLCACPHGQGGDEQFFGPGTRLTVL.

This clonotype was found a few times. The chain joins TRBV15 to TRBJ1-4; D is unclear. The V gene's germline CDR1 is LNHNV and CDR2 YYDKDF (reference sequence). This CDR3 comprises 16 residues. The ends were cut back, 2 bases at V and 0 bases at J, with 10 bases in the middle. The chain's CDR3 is CATSRLPVATNEKLFF. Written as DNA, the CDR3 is TGTGCCACCAGCAGATTACCAGTTGCAACTAATGAAAAACTGTTTTTT.

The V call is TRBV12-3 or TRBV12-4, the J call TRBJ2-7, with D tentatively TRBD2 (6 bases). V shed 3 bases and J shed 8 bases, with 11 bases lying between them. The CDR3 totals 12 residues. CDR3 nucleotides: TGTGCCAGCAGTTTGGGGGGACGCAAGCAGTACTTC. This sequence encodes CASSLGGRKQYF.

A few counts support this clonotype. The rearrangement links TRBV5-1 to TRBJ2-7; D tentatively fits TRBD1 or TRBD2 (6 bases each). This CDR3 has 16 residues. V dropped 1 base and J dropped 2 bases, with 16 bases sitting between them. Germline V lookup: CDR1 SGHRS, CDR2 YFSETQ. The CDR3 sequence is CASSLRVPGAAYEQYF. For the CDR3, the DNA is TGCGCCAGCAGCTTGCGGGTCCCGGGGGCCGCCTACGAGCAGTACTTC. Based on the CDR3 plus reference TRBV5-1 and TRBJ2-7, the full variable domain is KAGVTQTPRYLIKTRGQQVTLSCSPISGHRSVSWYQQTPGQGLQFLFEYFSETQRNKGNFPGRFSGRQFSNSRSEMNVSTLELGDSALYLCASSLRVPGAAYEQYFGPGTRLTVT.

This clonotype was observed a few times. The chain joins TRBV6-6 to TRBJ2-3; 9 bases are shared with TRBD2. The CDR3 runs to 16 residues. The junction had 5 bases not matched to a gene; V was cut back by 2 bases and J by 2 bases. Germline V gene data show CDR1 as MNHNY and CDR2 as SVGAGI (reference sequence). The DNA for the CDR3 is TGTGCCAGCAGTTACCCCCTAGCGGGAACCACAGATACGCAGTATTTT. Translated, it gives CASSYPLAGTTDTQYF.

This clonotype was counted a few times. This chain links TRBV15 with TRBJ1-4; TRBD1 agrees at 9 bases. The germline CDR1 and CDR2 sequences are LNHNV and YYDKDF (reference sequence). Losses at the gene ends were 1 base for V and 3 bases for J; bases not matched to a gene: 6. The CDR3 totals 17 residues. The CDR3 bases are TGTGCCACCAGCAGAGGGGGGACAGGGTCTTCTAATGAAAAACTGTTTTTT. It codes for CATSRGGTGSSNEKLFF. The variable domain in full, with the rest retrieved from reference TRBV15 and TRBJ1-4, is DAMVIQNPRYQVTQFGKPVTLSCSQTLNHNVMYWYQQKSSQAPKLLFHYYDKDFNNEADTPDNFQSRRPNTSFCFLDIRSPGLGDTAMYLCATSRGGTGSSNEKLFFGSGTQLSVL.

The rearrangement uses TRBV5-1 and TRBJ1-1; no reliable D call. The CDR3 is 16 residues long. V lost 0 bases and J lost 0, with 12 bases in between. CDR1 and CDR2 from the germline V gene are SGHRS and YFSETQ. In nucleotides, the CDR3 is TGCGCCAGCAGCTTGGCCGGCGGGCAGCTGAACACTGAAGCTTTCTTT. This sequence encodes CASSLAGGQLNTEAFF.

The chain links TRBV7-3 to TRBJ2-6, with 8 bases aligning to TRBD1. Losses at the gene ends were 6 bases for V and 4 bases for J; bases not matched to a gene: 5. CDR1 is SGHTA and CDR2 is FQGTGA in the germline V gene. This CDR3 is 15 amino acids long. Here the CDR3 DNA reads TGTGCCAGCAGGCCGACAGGGGCCGGGGCCAACGTCCTGACTTTC. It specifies CASRPTGAGANVLTF. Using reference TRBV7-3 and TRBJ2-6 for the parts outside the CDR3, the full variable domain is GAGVSQTPSNKVTEKGKYVELRCDPISGHTALYWYRQSLGQGPEFLIYFQGTGAADDSGLPNDRFFAVRPEGSVSTLKIQRTERGDSAVYLCASRPTGAGANVLTFGAGSRLTVL.

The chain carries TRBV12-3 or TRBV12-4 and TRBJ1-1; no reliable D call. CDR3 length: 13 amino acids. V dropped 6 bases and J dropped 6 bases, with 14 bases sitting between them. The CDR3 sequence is CASSYTTGPEAFF. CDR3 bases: TGTGCCAGCAGCTATACGACGGGCCCTGAAGCTTTCTTT.

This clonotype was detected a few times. DNA for the CDR3: TGCGCCAGCAGCCCGGGGGGGTCGGCGGTCTCTGAAGCTTTCTTT. This encodes CASSPGGSAVSEAFF. The chain uses TRBV5-1 and TRBJ1-1; TRBD1 might be the D (5 bases). CDR3 size: 15 residues. Trimming stripped 4 bases from V and 6 bases from J, with 19 bases between. Germline CDR1 is SGHRS and CDR2 is YFSETQ.

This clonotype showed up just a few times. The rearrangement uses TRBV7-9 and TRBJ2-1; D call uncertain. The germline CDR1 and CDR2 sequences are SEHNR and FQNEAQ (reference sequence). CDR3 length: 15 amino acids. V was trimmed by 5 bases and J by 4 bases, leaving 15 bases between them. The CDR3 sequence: CASSHPGSQYNEQFF. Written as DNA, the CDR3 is TGTGCCAGCAGCCACCCCGGTAGTCAGTACAATGAGCAGTTCTTC.

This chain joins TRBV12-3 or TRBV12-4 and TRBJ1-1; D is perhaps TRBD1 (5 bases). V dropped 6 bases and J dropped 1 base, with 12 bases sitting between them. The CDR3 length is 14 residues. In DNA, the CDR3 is TGTGCCAGCAGGCCCGGGACGCAGAACACTGAAGCTTTCTTT. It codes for CASRPGTQNTEAFF.

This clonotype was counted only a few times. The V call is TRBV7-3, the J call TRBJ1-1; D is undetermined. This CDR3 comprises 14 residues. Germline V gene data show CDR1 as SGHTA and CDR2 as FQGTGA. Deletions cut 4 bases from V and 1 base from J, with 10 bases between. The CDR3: CASSSQVGNTEAFF. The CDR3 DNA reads TGTGCCAGCAGCTCGCAGGTGGGGAACACTGAAGCTTTCTTT.

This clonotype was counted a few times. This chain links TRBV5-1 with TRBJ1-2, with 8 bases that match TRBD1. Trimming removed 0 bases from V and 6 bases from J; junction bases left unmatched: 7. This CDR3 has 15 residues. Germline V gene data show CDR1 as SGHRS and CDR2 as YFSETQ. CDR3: CASSLGAQGAHGYTF. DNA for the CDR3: TGCGCCAGCAGCTTGGGTGCCCAGGGGGCGCATGGCTACACCTTC.

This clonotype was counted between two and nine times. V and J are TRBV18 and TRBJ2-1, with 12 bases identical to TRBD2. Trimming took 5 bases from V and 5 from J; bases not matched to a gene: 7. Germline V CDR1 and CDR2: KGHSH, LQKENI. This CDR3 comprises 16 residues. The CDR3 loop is CASSSLLAGGNNEQFF. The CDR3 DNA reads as TGTGCCAGCTCATCCCTTCTAGCGGGAGGGAACAATGAGCAGTTCTTC.

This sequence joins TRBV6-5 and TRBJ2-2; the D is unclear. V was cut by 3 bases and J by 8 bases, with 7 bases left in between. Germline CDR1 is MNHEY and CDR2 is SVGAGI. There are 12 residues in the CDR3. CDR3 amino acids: CASSYSGGELFF. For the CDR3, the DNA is TGTGCCAGCAGTTATTCCGGGGGGGAGCTGTTTTTT.

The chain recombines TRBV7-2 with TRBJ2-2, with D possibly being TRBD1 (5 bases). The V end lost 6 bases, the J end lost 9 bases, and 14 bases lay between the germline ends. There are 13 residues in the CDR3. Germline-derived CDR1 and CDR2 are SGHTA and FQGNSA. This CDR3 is CASSRNQGRELFF. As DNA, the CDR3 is TGTGCCAGCAGTAGAAACCAGGGCAGGGAGCTGTTTTTT.

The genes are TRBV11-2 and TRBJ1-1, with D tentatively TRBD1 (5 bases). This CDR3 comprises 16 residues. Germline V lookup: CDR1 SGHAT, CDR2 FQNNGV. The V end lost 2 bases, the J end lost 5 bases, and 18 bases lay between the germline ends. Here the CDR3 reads CASSLIPGSAHTEAFF. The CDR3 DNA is TGTGCCAGCAGCTTAATCCCAGGGAGCGCGCATACTGAAGCTTTCTTT.

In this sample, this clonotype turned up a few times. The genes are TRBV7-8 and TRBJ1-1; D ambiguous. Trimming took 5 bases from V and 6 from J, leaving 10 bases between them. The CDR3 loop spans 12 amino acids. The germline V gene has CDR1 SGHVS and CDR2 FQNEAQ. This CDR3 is CASSDLVAEAFF. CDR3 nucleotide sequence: TGTGCCAGCAGCGATTTGGTCGCTGAAGCTTTCTTT.

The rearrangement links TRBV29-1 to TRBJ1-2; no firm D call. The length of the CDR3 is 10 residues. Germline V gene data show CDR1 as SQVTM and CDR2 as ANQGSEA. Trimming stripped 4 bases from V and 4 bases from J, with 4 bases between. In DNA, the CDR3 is TGCAGCGTTGGCGCCTATGGCTACACCTTC. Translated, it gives CSVGAYGYTF.